These T cell receptor beta chains were read from a single sample in a study of cytomegalovirus exposure and HLA in healthy donors. Generated by immunoSEQ multiplex PCR, the TCRdb table keeps only in-frame clones and is missing some. The sample lists about 160,000 clones, almost 85% occurring once. Sequenced sample: PBMCs. These receptors originate from a man aged 25-45 years in good health and CMV-seropositive. Each CDR3 is given with its conserved first and last residue.

length	V	J	CDR3
14	TRBV6-5	TRBJ2-7	CASSYEDKAYEQYF
13	TRBV9	TRBJ1-1	CASSAPRGSEAFF
13	TRBV12-5	TRBJ2-1	CASSVAGGPEQFF
15	TRBV6-1	TRBJ1-1	CASDGEGGLRTEAFF
11	TRBV5-6	TRBJ2-7	CASSAASEQYF
19	TRBV27	TRBJ2-1	CASSFPGLAGVLSYNEQFF
17	TRBV7-2	TRBJ2-7	CASSRNRPGQGTYEQYF
13	TRBV18	TRBJ2-1	CASSPRQDNEQFF
17	TRBV27	TRBJ2-6	CASSLLAGVPGANVLTF
15	TRBV9	TRBJ2-1	CASSPGEGFANEQFF
14	TRBV27	TRBJ2-2	CASSFGRGVGELFF
15	TRBV9	TRBJ1-2	CASSGQGTLNYGYTF
10	TRBV25-1	TRBJ1-2	CATRGYGYTF
17	TRBV4-3	TRBJ2-2	CASSQDLDRVVTGELFF
15	TRBV4-2	TRBJ2-7	CASSRGLTGGYEQYF
14	TRBV25-1	TRBJ2-1	CASSEWTGGNEQFF
15	TRBV19	TRBJ1-2	CASSISRTGNYGYTF
14	TRBV10-3	TRBJ2-1	CAISDGQGRDEQFF
14	TRBV19	TRBJ2-5	CASSTTGGGETQYF
15	TRBV18	TRBJ1-2	CASSPPGQANYGYTF
16	TRBV11-1	TRBJ1-1	CASSFRRHMLNTEAFF
15	TRBV5-1	TRBJ1-2	CASSFSGGADYGYTF
12	TRBV21-1	TRBJ1-5	CASSIPFQPQHF
15	TRBV11-2	TRBJ2-7	CASSLAGTGSHEQYF
13	TRBV28	TRBJ1-2	CASSYTPNGGYTF
15	TRBV30	TRBJ2-3	CAWSFTGTGTDTQYF
14	TRBV10-2	TRBJ2-7	CASSLRTQYYEQYF
15	TRBV7-9	TRBJ2-5	CASSSRTSGSETQYF
11	TRBV20-1	TRBJ2-4	CSAEQGDIQYF
15	TRBV5-4	TRBJ2-7	CASSRPDTMTHEQYF
15	TRBV6-1	TRBJ2-5	CASSAHRDGGETQYF
16	TRBV5-1	TRBJ2-3	CASSSGTSGGADTQYF
12	TRBV18	TRBJ2-5	CASSPQRETQYF
15	TRBV5-1	TRBJ1-2	CASSLAAGASYGYTF
15	TRBV19	TRBJ2-7	CASSKPGQGYYEQYF
11	TRBV29-1	TRBJ1-2	CSVRGGYGYTF
13	TRBV5-1	TRBJ2-1	CASSFLGQGEQFF